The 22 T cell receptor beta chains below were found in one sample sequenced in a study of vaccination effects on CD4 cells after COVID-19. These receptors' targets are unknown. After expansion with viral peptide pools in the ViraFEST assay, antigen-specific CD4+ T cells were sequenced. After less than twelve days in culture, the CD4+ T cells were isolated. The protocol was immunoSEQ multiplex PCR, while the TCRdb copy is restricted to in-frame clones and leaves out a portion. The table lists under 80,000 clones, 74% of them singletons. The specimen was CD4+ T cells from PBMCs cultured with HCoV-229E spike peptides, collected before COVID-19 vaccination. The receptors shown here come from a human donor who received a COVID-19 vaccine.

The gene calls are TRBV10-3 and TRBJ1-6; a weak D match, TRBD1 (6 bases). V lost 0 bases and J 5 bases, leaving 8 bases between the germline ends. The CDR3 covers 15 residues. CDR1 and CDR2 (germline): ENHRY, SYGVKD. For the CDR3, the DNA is TGTGCCATCAGTGAGTCGAAGGGGGATAATTCACCCCTCCACTTT. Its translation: CAISESKGDNSPLHF.

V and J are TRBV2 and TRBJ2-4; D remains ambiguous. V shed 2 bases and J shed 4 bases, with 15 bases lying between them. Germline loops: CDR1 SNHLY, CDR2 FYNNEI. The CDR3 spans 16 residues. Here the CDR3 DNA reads TGTGCCAGCAGTGAAAGATGGGTGGTAGGGAAAAACATTCAGTACTTC. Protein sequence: CASSERWVVGKNIQYF.

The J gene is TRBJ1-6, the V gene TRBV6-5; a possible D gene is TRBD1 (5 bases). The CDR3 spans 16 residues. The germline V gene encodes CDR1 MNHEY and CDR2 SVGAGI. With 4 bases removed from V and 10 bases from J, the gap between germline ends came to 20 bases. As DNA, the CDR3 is TGTGCCAGCAGTTTCCGGGACGAGCTTTTGGGGTCACCCCTCCACTTT. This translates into CASSFRDELLGSPLHF.

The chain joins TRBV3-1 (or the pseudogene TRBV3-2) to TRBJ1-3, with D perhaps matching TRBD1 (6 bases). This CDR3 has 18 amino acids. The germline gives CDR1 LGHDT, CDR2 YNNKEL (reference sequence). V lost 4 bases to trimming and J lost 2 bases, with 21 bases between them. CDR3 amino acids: CASSPLAGVQSTGNTIYF. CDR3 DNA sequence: TGTGCCAGCAGCCCTTTGGCAGGGGTTCAGTCGACTGGAAACACCATATATTTT.

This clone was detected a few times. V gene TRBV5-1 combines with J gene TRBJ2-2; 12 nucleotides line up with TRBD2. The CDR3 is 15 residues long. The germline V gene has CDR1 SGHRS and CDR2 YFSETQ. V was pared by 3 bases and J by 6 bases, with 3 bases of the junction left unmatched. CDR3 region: CASSSGTSGSGELFF. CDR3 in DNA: TGCGCCAGCAGCTCCGGGACTAGCGGGTCCGGGGAGCTGTTTTTT. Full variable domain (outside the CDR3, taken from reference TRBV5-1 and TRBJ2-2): KAGVTQTPRYLIKTRGQQVTLSCSPISGHRSVSWYQQTPGQGLQFLFEYFSETQRNKGNFPGRFSGRQFSNSRSEMNVSTLELGDSALYLCASSSGTSGSGELFFGEGSRLTVL.

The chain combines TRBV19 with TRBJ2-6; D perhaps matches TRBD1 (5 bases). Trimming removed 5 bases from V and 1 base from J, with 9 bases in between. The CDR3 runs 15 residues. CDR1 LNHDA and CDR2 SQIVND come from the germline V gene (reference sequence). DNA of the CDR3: TGTGCCAGTAGTTCCCCAGGGTCTGGGGCCAACGTCCTGACTTTC. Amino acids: CASSSPGSGANVLTF.

DNA of the CDR3: TGTGCCAGCAGCCGAGGGGCCCCTGGAAACACCATATATTTT. It translates to CASSRGAPGNTIYF. This chain joins TRBV21-1 and TRBJ1-3. TRBV21-1 is reported as a pseudogene. This CDR3 is 14 amino acids long.

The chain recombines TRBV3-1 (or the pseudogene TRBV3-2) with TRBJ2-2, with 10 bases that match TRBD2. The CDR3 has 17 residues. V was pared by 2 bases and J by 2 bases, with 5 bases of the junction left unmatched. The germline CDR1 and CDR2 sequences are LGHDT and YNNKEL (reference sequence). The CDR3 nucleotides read TGTGCCAGCAGCCAACCCCGGACTAGCGGTAACACCGGGGAGCTGTTTTTT. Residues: CASSQPRTSGNTGELFF.

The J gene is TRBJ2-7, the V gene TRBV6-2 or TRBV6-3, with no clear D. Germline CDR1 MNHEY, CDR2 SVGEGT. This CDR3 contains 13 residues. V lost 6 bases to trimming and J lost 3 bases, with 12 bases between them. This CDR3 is CASSTTVGYEQYV. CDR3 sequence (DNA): TGTGCCAGCAGCACAACGGTCGGCTACGAGCAGTACGTC.

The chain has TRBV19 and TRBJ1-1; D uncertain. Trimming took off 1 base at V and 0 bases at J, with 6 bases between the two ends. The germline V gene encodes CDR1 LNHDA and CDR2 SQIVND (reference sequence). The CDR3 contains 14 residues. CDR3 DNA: TGTGCCAGTAGTATAGTGGCAGTGAACACTGAAGCTTTCTTT. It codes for CASSIVAVNTEAFF.

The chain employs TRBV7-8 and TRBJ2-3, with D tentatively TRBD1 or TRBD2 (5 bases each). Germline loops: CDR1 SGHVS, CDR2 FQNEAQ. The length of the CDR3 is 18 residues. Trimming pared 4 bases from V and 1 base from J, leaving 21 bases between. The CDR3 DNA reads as TGTGCCAGCAGCTCCGGGCGGGTTAGGGGAGTTGGCACAGATACGCAGTATTTT. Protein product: CASSSGRVRGVGTDTQYF.

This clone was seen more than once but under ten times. CDR3 loop: CASRKTGDGNQPQHF. The CDR3 nucleotides read TGTGCCAGCAGGAAGACAGGGGATGGCAATCAGCCCCAGCATTTT. The chain employs TRBV6-5 and TRBJ1-5, with 8 bases lining up with TRBD1. J lost 2 bases, V lost 6 bases, and 6 bases had no gene match. Germline CDR1 MNHEY, CDR2 SVGAGI. This CDR3 contains 15 residues.

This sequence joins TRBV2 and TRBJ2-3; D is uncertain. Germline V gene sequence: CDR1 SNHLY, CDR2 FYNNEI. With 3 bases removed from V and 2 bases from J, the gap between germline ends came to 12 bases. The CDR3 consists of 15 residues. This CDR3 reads CASSDQDKNTDTQYF. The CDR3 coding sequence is TGTGCCAGCAGTGACCAAGACAAGAACACAGATACGCAGTATTTT. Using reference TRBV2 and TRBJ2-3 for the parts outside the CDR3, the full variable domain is EPEVTQTPSHQVTQMGQEVILRCVPISNHLYFYWYRQILGQKVEFLVSFYNNEISEKSEIFDDQFSVERPDGSNFTLKIRSTKLEDSAMYFCASSDQDKNTDTQYFGPGTRLTVL.

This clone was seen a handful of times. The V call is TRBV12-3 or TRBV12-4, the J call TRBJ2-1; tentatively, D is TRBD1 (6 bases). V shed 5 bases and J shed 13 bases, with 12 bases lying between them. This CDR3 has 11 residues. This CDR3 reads CASSNRAGQFF. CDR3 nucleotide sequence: TGTGCCAGCAGTAACAGGGCGGGCCAGTTCTTC.

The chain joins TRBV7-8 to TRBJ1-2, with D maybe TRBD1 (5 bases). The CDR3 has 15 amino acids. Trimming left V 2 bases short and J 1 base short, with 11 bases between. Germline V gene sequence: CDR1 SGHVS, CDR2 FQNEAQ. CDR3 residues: CASSLRTDSNYGYTF. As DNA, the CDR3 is TGTGCCAGCAGCTTAAGGACCGACAGTAACTATGGCTACACCTTC.

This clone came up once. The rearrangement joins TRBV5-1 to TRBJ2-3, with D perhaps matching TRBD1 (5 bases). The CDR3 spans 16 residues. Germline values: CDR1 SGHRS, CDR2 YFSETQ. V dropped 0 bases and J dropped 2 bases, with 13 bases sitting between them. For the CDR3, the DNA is TGCGCCAGCAGCTTGGGCCACAGGATCAACACAGATACGCAGTATTTT. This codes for CASSLGHRINTDTQYF. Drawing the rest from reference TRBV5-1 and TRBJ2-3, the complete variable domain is KAGVTQTPRYLIKTRGQQVTLSCSPISGHRSVSWYQQTPGQGLQFLFEYFSETQRNKGNFPGRFSGRQFSNSRSEMNVSTLELGDSALYLCASSLGHRINTDTQYFGPGTRLTVL.

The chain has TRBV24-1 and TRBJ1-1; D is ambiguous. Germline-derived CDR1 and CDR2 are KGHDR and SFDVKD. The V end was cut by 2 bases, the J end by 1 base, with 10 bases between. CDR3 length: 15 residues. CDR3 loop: CATSDSQSGNTEAFF. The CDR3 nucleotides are TGTGCCACCAGTGATTCTCAATCAGGGAACACTGAAGCTTTCTTT.

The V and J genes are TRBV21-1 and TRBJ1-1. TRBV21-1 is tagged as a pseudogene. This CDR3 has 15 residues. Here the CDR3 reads CASSKGLTMNTEAFF. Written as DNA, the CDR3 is TGTGCCAGCAGCAAAGGACTCACGATGAACACTGAAGCTTTCTTT.

The CDR3 loop is CASSRTGGWGSTPQETQYF. CDR3 DNA sequence: TGTGCCAGCAGTCGGACAGGGGGCTGGGGATCGACCCCCCAAGAGACCCAGTACTTC. V and J are TRBV2 and TRBJ2-5; TRBD1 matches at 11 bases. Germline V CDR1 and CDR2: SNHLY, FYNNEI. This CDR3 comprises 19 residues. V was pared by 5 bases and J by 1 base, with 15 bases of the junction left unmatched.

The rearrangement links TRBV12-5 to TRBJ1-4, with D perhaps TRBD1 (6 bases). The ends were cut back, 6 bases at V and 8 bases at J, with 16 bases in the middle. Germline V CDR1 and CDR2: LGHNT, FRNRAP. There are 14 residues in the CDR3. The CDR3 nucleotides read TGTGCTAGTGGAACAGGGAGGACGATCGAAAAACTGTTTTTT. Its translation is CASGTGRTIEKLFF. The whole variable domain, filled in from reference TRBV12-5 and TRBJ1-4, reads DARVTQTPRHKVTEMGQEVTMRCQPILGHNTVFWYRQTMMQGLELLAYFRNRAPLDDSGMPKDRFSAEMPDATLATLKIQPSEPRDSAVYFCASGTGRTIEKLFFGSGTQLSVL.

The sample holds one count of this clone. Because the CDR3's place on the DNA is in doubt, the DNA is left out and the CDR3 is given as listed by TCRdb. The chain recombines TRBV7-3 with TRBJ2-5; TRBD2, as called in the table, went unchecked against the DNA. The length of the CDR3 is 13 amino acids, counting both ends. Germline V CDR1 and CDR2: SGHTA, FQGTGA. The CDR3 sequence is CASSLGTFGAQYF.

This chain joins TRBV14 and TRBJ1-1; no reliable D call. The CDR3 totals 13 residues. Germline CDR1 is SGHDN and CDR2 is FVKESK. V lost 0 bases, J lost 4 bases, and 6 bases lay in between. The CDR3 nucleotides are TGTGCCAGCAGCCAAGATCGGTCCACTGAAGCTTTCTTT. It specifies CASSQDRSTEAFF.